These 22 T cell receptor beta chains were sequenced from one sample in a study of blood T cells in healthy people across ages. Primed by a sample-barcoded 5' primer and a J-beta primer mix, a second PCR proceeded for about 6 to 11 cycles. TCRdb processed the 5' RACE reads anew with MiXCR; each CDR3 protein has one entry. The sample lists 800,000 or so distinct CDR3 sequences; 35% to 60% were seen once. The sequencing input was blood. These receptors were collected from a man older than 75 in good health.

To note about this clonotype: This may be a read error: a much more frequent sequence differs by one nucleotide. The chain uses TRBV5-1 and TRBJ2-1; D is perhaps TRBD2 (6 bases). This CDR3 has 13 amino acids. The germline CDR1 and CDR2 sequences are SGHRS and YFSETQ. The CDR3 loop reads CASSLGSRNGQFF. DNA for the CDR3: TGCGCCAGCAGCCTCGGGAGTCGCAATGGGCAGTTCTTC.

This chain connects TRBV20-1 to TRBJ2-3; 12 bases are shared with TRBD1. V trimming: 4 bases; J trimming: 5 bases; junction bases outside the gene matches: 4. Per germline, CDR1 DFQATT and CDR2 SNEGSKA (reference sequence). This CDR3 has 14 residues. The CDR3 loop reads CSATGQGALDTQYF. The DNA of the CDR3 is TGCAGTGCTACGGGACAGGGGGCTTTAGATACGCAGTATTTT.

This clonotype was seen a handful of times. The chain employs TRBV5-1 and TRBJ2-3; TRBD2 is a possible D gene (5 bases). V gave up 4 bases and J gave up 6 bases, with 15 bases separating them. The V gene's germline CDR1 is SGHRS and CDR2 YFSETQ. This CDR3 is built from 14 residues. The CDR3 DNA reads as TGCGCCAGCAGCGAGGGAACCCGGACGGATACGCAGTATTTT. It specifies CASSEGTRTDTQYF.

This clonotype was seen a few times. The chain couples TRBV6-2 or TRBV6-3 to TRBJ2-2, with a possible D match to TRBD1 (5 bases). V shed 0 bases and J shed 3 bases, with 14 bases lying between them. Germline values: CDR1 MNHEY, CDR2 SVGEGT. The CDR3 contains 17 residues. This chain's CDR3 is CASSYSPGRGDTGELFF. The CDR3 DNA sequence: TGTGCCAGCAGTTACTCGCCAGGGCGTGGGGACACCGGGGAGCTGTTTTTT.

With respect to this clonotype: A single base separates this from a much larger clone, so it may be a read error. In DNA form, the CDR3 reads TGCGCCAGCAGCCAACTAGCGGGAGGCTCCCACAATGAGCAGTACTTC. This gives the protein CASSQLAGGSHNEQYF. V is TRBV4-3 and J is TRBJ2-1, with 11 bases fitting TRBD2. The assigned J gene may be wrong: the sequence end matches TRBJ2-7 better. The CDR3 consists of 16 residues. From germline, CDR1 is LGHNA and CDR2 YSLEER.

V gene TRBV6-5 combines with J gene TRBJ2-5; 8 positions agree with TRBD1. The CDR3 contains 15 residues. Losses at the gene ends were 7 bases for V and 2 bases for J; bases not matched to a gene: 9. Looked up from germline, CDR1 is MNHEY and CDR2 is SVGAGI. DNA for the CDR3: TGTGCCAGCAACCCGAGACAGGGGTTACAAGAGACCCAGTACTTC. Translated: CASNPRQGLQETQYF.

The V call is TRBV29-1, the J call TRBJ2-1, with 11 bases matching TRBD2. Trimming removed 7 bases from V and 3 bases from J; junction bases left unmatched: 5. This CDR3 has 14 amino acids. Germline V gene sequence: CDR1 SQVTM, CDR2 ANQGSEA. The CDR3 is CSARLAGYYNEQFF. CDR3 DNA sequence: TGCAGCGCCAGACTAGCGGGGTACTACAATGAGCAGTTCTTC.

A remark on this clonotype: Germline and junction disagree at one end, which may indicate a read error. The chain recombines TRBV7-7 with TRBJ2-7; D uncertain. The CDR3 extends over 14 amino acids. Looked up from germline, CDR1 is SSHAT and CDR2 is FNYEAQ (reference sequence). CDR3 amino acids: CASSLVVYSYEQYF. In DNA, the CDR3 is TGTGCTAGCAGCTTGGTCGTATACTCCTACGAGCAGTACTTC.

The chain is built from TRBV7-2 and TRBJ1-1; D not certain. Germline CDR1 reads SGHTA; CDR2 reads FQGNSA. The CDR3 runs 11 residues. V lost 5 bases to trimming and J lost 5 bases, with 6 bases between them. The CDR3 sequence: CASSPSTEAFF. In DNA, the CDR3 is TGTGCCAGCAGCCCATCGACTGAAGCTTTCTTT.

This CDR3 reads CASRKGSEQYF. The DNA for the CDR3 is TGTGCCAGCAGAAAGGGATCCGAGCAGTACTTC. The chain couples TRBV12-3 or TRBV12-4 to TRBJ2-7, with no clear D. V lost 6 bases and J lost 6, with 9 bases in between. CDR3 length: 11 residues.

The V call is TRBV28, the J call TRBJ2-1, with D unclear. The CDR3 is 16 amino acids. V lost 10 bases, J lost 0 bases, and 19 bases lay in between. The germline V gene encodes CDR1 MDHEN and CDR2 SYDVKM. DNA of the CDR3: TGTGCCACCGGACGAAAACGGACGAGCTCCTACAATGAGCAGTTCTTC. It translates to CATGRKRTSSYNEQFF.

This clonotype has a handful of counts. Possible read error: a much larger clone is one base away. V usage is TRBV7-9 and J usage is TRBJ2-1; D call uncertain. V dropped 1 base and J dropped 13 bases, with 8 bases sitting between them. Germline V lookup: CDR1 SEHNR, CDR2 FQNEAQ (reference sequence). The CDR3 spans 11 residues. CDR3 bases: TGTGCCAGCAGCTTAGAGGAGACCCAGTTCTTC. Its protein product is CASSLEETQFF.

This clonotype was seen at least ten times. This chain joins TRBV29-1 and TRBJ1-5, with D possibly being TRBD1 (5 bases). The V and J ends lost 4 bases and 2 bases respectively, with 9 bases between them. The V gene's germline CDR1 is SQVTM and CDR2 ANQGSEA. The CDR3 spans 13 residues. In DNA, the CDR3 is TGCAGCGTTGGGGGCGGCGGCAATCAGCCCCAGCATTTT. It encodes CSVGGGGNQPQHF.

The J gene is TRBJ2-3, the V gene TRBV29-1; maybe TRBD2 (5 bases). Trimming left V 0 bases short and J 10 bases short, with 11 bases between. CDR3 size: 12 residues. Germline V lookup: CDR1 SQVTM, CDR2 ANQGSEA. The CDR3 nucleotides read TGCAGCGTTGAAGATAAGACTATATCGCAGTATTTT. Amino acid sequence: CSVEDKTISQYF.

Of note for this clonotype: A read error may be the cause here, since a much bigger clone is one base away. CDR3 DNA sequence: TGCAGTGCCGCTCCTAGCGGGAGACGAGAGACCCAGTACTTC. As protein: CSAAPSGRRETQYF. The chain combines TRBV20-1 with TRBJ2-5; 10 positions agree with TRBD2. V gave up 6 bases and J gave up 4 bases; unmatched junction bases: 8. The CDR3 length is 14 residues. Germline CDR1 is DFQATT and CDR2 is SNEGSKA (reference sequence).

This clonotype was detected only a few times. The chain joins TRBV20-1 to TRBJ2-4; D uncertain. This CDR3 has 15 amino acids. Germline-derived CDR1 and CDR2 are DFQATT and SNEGSKA (reference sequence). Between the trimmed V and J ends, which lost 1 base and 1 base, there was a span of 11 bases. CDR3 nucleotides: TGCAGTGCTAGAGGAACTCATTGGGCCAAAAACATTCAGTACTTC. Its translation: CSARGTHWAKNIQYF.

The chain recombines TRBV20-1 with TRBJ2-3, with a tentative D call TRBD2 (6 bases). Trimming shortened V by 1 base and J by 2 bases, and 13 bases separated the two germline ends. CDR1 DFQATT and CDR2 SNEGSKA come from the germline V gene (reference sequence). The CDR3 is 15 amino acids. As DNA, the CDR3 is TGCAGTGCTAGAGGCATGGCGGGGCTCACAGATACGCAGTATTTT. As protein: CSARGMAGLTDTQYF.

This clonotype was detected a few times. The chain uses TRBV18 and TRBJ2-7; D is uncertain. The CDR3 totals 12 residues. V gave up 2 bases and J gave up 7 bases, with 9 bases separating them. Germline loops: CDR1 KGHSH, CDR2 LQKENI. CDR3 sequence reads: CASSPRQKEQYF. The CDR3 DNA reads as TGTGCCAGCTCACCAAGGCAGAAAGAGCAGTACTTC.

The V call is TRBV12-3 or TRBV12-4, the J call TRBJ2-1, with D tentatively TRBD1 (7 bases). Trimming cost V 5 bases and J 8 bases, with 10 bases left between them. There are 12 residues in the CDR3. CDR3 sequence reads: CASSQGGHEQFF. The DNA for the CDR3 is TGTGCCAGCAGTCAGGGGGGACATGAGCAGTTCTTC.

The chain is built from TRBV25-1 and TRBJ2-5; D gene unclear. Trimming cost V 3 bases and J 11 bases, with 16 bases left between them. CDR1 is MGHDK, CDR2 SYGVNS, per germline. The CDR3 runs to 13 residues. CDR3 bases: TGTGCCAGCAGTGACCCCACCGTCGGTGAGCAGTACTTC. It codes for CASSDPTVGEQYF.

Ten or more counts support this clonotype. An end of the junction differs from the germline gene, which may be a read error. V and J are TRBV5-1 and TRBJ2-7; 11 positions match TRBD2. Looked up from germline, CDR1 is SGHRS and CDR2 is YFSETQ. The CDR3 is made up of 14 amino acids. The CDR3 sequence is CASSTSGSSYEQYF. For the CDR3, the DNA is TGTGCCAGCAGCACTAGCGGGAGCTCCTACGAGCAGTACTTC.

This clonotype has only one observation. The chain employs TRBV6-5 and TRBJ2-3; D possibly matches TRBD1 or TRBD2 (5 bases each). The CDR3 totals 15 residues. The V gene lost 6 bases and the J gene lost 2 bases, with 15 bases spanning the gap. Germline V gene data show CDR1 as MNHEY and CDR2 as SVGAGI. The CDR3 spells CASSSGAVYTDTQYF. CDR3 DNA: TGTGCCAGCAGCTCCGGGGCGGTCTACACAGATACGCAGTATTTT.